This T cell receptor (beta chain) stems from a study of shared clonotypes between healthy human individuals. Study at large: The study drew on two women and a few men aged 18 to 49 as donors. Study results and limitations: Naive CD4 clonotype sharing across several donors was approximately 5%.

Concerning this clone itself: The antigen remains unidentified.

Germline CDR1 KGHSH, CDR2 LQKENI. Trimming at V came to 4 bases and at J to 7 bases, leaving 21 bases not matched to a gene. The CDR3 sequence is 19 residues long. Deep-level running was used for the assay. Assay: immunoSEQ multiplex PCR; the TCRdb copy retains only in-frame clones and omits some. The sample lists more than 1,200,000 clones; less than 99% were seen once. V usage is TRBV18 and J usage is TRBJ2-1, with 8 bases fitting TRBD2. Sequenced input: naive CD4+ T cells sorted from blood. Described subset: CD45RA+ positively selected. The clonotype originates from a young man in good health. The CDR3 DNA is TGTGCCAGCTCACAGATTCCCACCGATCTAGCGGGCCACAGGAATGAGCAGTTCTTC. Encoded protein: CASSQIPTDLAGHRNEQFF.